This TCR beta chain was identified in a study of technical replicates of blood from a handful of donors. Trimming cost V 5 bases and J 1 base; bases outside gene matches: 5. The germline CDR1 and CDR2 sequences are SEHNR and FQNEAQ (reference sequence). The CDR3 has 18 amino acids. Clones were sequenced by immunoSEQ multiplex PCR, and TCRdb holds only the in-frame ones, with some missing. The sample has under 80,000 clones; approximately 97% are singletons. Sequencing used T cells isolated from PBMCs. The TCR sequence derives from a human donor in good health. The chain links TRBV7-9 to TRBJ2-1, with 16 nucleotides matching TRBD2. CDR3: CASSAGLAGGRSYNEQFF. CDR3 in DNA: TGTGCCAGCAGCGCGGGACTAGCGGGGGGGCGATCCTACAATGAGCAGTTCTTC.